Shown below are 2 T cell receptor beta chains from a single sample sequenced in a study of cytomegalovirus exposure and HLA in healthy donors. The PCR employed 60 Vbeta primers together with 13 Jbeta primers. The repertoire was sequenced with immunoSEQ multiplex PCR; TCRdb's copy has only in-frame clones and lacks some. The data show roughly 170,000 clones, approximately 77% seen once. The material sequenced was PBMCs. These receptors were collected from a male donor in good health and CMV-seronegative.

The J gene is TRBJ2-5, the V gene TRBV7-9; D is unresolved. The end of the DNA is better explained by TRBJ2-7, so the J call may be wrong. Germline assignment: CDR1 SEHNR and CDR2 FQNEAQ (reference sequence). There are 15 residues in the CDR3. The CDR3: CASSLGAGVPYEQYF. The CDR3 DNA sequence: TGTGCCAGCAGCTTAGGGGCCGGTGTGCCCTACGAGCAGTACTTC.

CDR3 coding DNA: TGCAGCGTTGGAAGAGGGAGCGGGGAGACCCAGTACTTC. Translation gives CSVGRGSGETQYF. The chain joins TRBV29-1 to TRBJ2-5, with D tentatively TRBD2 (6 bases). CDR3 length: 13 amino acids. CDR1 and CDR2 (germline): SQVTM, ANQGSEA. V was trimmed by 4 bases and J by 5 bases, leaving 14 bases between them.